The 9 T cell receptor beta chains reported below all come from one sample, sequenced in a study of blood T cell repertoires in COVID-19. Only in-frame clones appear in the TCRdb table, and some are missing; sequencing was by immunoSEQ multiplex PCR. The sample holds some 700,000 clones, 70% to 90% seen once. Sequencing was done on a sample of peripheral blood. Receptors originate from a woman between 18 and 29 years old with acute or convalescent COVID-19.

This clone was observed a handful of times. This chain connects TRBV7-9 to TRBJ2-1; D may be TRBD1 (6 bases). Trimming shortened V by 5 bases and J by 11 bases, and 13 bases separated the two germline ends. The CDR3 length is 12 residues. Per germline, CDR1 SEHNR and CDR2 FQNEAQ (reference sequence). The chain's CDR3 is CASSETRGKQFF. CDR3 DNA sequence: TGTGCCAGCAGCGAGACCAGGGGAAAGCAGTTCTTC.

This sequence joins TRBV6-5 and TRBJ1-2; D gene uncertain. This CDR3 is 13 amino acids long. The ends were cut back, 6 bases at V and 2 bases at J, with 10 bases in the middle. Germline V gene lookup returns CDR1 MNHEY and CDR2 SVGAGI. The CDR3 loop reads CASSLSGNYGYTF. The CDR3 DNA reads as TGTGCCAGCAGCCTGTCAGGAAACTATGGCTACACCTTC.

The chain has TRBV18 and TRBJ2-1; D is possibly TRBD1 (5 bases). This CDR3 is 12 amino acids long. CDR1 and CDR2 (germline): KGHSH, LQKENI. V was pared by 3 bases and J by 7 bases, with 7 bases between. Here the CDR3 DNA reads TGTGCCAGCTCACCGACAGAAAATGAGCAGTTCTTC. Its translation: CASSPTENEQFF.

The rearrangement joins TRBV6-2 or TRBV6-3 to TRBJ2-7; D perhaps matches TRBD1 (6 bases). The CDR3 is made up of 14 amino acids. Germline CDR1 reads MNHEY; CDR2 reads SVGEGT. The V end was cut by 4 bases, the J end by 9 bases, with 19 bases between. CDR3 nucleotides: TGTGCCAGCAGTTTAGTGGGACAAGGGAGAGGGCAGTACTTC. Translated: CASSLVGQGRGQYF.

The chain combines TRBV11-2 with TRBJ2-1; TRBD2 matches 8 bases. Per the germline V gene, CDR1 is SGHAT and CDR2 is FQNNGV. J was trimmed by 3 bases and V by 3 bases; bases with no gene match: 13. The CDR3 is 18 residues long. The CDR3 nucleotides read TGTGCCAGCAGCTTCCCGTGGGGGGTAGCGGGGTTCTACAATGAGCAGTTCTTC. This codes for CASSFPWGVAGFYNEQFF.

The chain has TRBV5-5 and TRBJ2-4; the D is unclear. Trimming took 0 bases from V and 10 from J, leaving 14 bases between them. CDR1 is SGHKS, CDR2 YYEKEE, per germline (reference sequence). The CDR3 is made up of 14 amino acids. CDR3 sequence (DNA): TGTGCCAGCAGCTTGGCCAACAGTGGTTCTATTCAGTACTTC. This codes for CASSLANSGSIQYF.

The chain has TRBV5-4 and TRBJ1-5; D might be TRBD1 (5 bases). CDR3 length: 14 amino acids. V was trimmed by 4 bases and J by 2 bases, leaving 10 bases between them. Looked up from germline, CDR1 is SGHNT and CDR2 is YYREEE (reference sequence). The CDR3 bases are TGTGCCAGCAGCCCAGGGAGGGGCAATCAGCCCCAGCATTTT. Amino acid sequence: CASSPGRGNQPQHF.

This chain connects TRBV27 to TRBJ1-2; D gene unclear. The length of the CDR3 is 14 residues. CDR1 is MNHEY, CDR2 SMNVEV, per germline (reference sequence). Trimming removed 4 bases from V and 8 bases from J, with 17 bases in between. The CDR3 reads CASSSSLGHRGYTF. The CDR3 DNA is TGTGCCAGCAGTTCCTCTCTGGGCCATAGGGGCTACACCTTC.

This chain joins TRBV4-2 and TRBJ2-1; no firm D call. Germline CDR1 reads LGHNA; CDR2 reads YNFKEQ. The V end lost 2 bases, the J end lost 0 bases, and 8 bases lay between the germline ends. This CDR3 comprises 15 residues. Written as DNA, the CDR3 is TGTGCCAGCAGCCAAACTGTGAGCTCCTACAATGAGCAGTTCTTC. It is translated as CASSQTVSSYNEQFF.